This passage covers 20 T cell receptor beta chains from one sample sequenced in a study of a mutant IDH1 vaccine in newly diagnosed glioma. Time point noted: week 5, during vaccination. Alongside topical imiquimod, each dose of vaccine comprised 300 ug of mutant IDH1 20-mer peptide. No cognate antigen is known for these TCRs. Clones were read by immunoSEQ multiplex PCR, and TCRdb kept only the in-frame ones, dropping some. The profile covers around 31,000 clones, with roughly 54% appearing a single time and approximately 9.9% taken by the ten largest. This material consisted of PBMCs, taken from a glioma patient whose treatment included an IDH1 peptide vaccine. The receptor set was obtained from a woman aged 18-35 years with glioma.

In this sample, this clone turned up a few times. V and J are TRBV15 and TRBJ2-1; 10 positions match TRBD1. J was trimmed by 8 bases and V by 6 bases; bases with no gene match: 13. The CDR3 spans 16 residues. Germline V gene sequence: CDR1 LNHNV, CDR2 YYDKDF (reference sequence). The CDR3 is CATSKEPGQGSHEQFF. CDR3 bases: TGTGCCACCAGTAAAGAGCCGGGACAGGGGAGCCATGAGCAGTTCTTC.

V gene TRBV2 combines with J gene TRBJ1-2; no clear D. Trimming took 6 bases from V and 5 from J, leaving 10 bases between them. CDR1 is SNHLY, CDR2 FYNNEI, per germline. The CDR3 extends over 12 amino acids. The CDR3: CASRSTGYGYTF. Written as DNA, the CDR3 is TGTGCCAGCAGGTCTACGGGGTATGGCTACACCTTC.

J is TRBJ1-5 and V is TRBV20-1; D call uncertain. Between the trimmed V and J ends, which lost 5 bases and 5 bases, there was a span of 7 bases. The CDR3 consists of 11 residues. Germline CDR1 is DFQATT and CDR2 is SNEGSKA (reference sequence). The CDR3 coding sequence is TGCAGTGCTCTCCGGGATCAGCCCCAGCATTTT. As protein: CSALRDQPQHF.

V gene TRBV10-3 combines with J gene TRBJ1-3, with D maybe TRBD1 (6 bases). The CDR3 is 15 amino acids. Germline CDR1 reads ENHRY; CDR2 reads SYGVKD. V was trimmed by 7 bases and J by 0 bases, leaving 13 bases between them. The CDR3 DNA follows: TGTGCCATCACCTTAGGGGGGATCTCTGGAAACACCATATATTTT. Amino acids: CAITLGGISGNTIYF.

The chain combines TRBV30 with TRBJ2-1, with 8 bases identical to TRBD2. V shed 6 bases, J shed 0 bases, and the junction held 1 base outside the gene matches. The CDR3 spans 13 residues. Germline CDR1 reads GTSNPN; CDR2 reads SVGIG (reference sequence). The CDR3 here is CACRGGSYNEQFF. The CDR3 nucleotides are TGTGCCTGTCGGGGGGGCTCCTACAATGAGCAGTTCTTC.

The genes are TRBV7-2 and TRBJ2-3, with D possibly being TRBD1 (6 bases). V was clipped by 5 bases and J by 2 bases, with 20 bases between them. The CDR3 length is 17 residues. Germline CDR1 SGHTA, CDR2 FQGNSA. CDR3 in amino acids: CASSPYPDRFSTDTQYF. CDR3 bases: TGTGCCAGCAGCCCCTACCCCGACAGGTTTTCCACAGATACGCAGTATTTT.

This chain joins TRBV5-6 and TRBJ2-1; no clear D. The CDR3 totals 12 residues. Germline V CDR1 and CDR2: SGHDT, YYEEEE. Deletions cut 3 bases from V and 5 bases from J, with 6 bases between. In nucleotides, the CDR3 is TGTGCCAGCAGCTCACTTAACAATGAGCAGTTCTTC. Encoded protein: CASSSLNNEQFF.

This clone was seen once. This chain joins TRBV6-1 and TRBJ1-5; no firm D call. The CDR3 runs 15 residues. Trimming removed 7 bases from V and 0 bases from J, with 13 bases in between. From germline, CDR1 is MNHNS and CDR2 SASEGT. The CDR3 DNA reads TGTGCCAGCAAATTCACAGCGGGTAGCAATCAGCCCCAGCATTTT. Amino acids: CASKFTAGSNQPQHF.

V and J are TRBV6-1 and TRBJ1-5, with 7 positions matching TRBD1. The CDR3 totals 14 residues. The germline CDR1 and CDR2 sequences are MNHNS and SASEGT. The V and J ends lost 4 bases and 3 bases, in that order; junction bases with no gene match: 3. The CDR3 bases are TGTGCCAGCAGTGGGGGACAGCCCAATCAGCCCCAGCATTTT. Encoded protein: CASSGGQPNQPQHF.

This clone was seen a few times. The chain couples TRBV7-9 to TRBJ1-1; a possible D gene is TRBD1 (5 bases). Trimming removed 1 base from V and 6 bases from J, with 18 bases in between. Germline assignment: CDR1 SEHNR and CDR2 FQNEAQ (reference sequence). This CDR3 comprises 16 residues. The CDR3 here is CASSLGRDGKLAEAFF. The CDR3 nucleotides are TGTGCCAGCAGCTTAGGGCGGGACGGAAAGCTCGCTGAAGCTTTCTTT.

V gene TRBV2 combines with J gene TRBJ1-5; D remains ambiguous. Germline CDR1 SNHLY, CDR2 FYNNEI. The V end lost 8 bases, the J end lost 1 base, and 21 bases lay between the germline ends. The CDR3 extends over 17 amino acids. This CDR3 is CASYRGPSWESNQPQHF. The DNA for the CDR3 is TGTGCCAGCTACCGGGGTCCAAGTTGGGAGAGCAATCAGCCCCAGCATTTT. Full variable domain (missing parts from reference TRBV2 and TRBJ1-5): EPEVTQTPSHQVTQMGQEVILRCVPISNHLYFYWYRQILGQKVEFLVSFYNNEISEKSEIFDDQFSVERPDGSNFTLKIRSTKLEDSAMYFCASYRGPSWESNQPQHFGDGTRLSIL.

This clone has a single count. The chain is built from TRBV19 and TRBJ1-2; D gene uncertain. This CDR3 has 14 amino acids. Germline-derived CDR1 and CDR2 are LNHDA and SQIVND (reference sequence). V lost 3 bases and J lost 7, with 15 bases in between. The CDR3 coding sequence is TGTGCCAGTAGTATTGAAAGGGTAAGAAGTGGCTACACCTTC. This gives the protein CASSIERVRSGYTF.

V and J are TRBV7-9 and TRBJ1-2, with D unresolved. CDR3 size: 16 residues. Per germline, CDR1 SEHNR and CDR2 FQNEAQ (reference sequence). Trimming removed 5 bases at V and 7 bases at J, with 23 bases between. In DNA form, the CDR3 reads TGTGCCAGCAGCCCCAATCTTATCTGGGAAGCGGGTGGCTACACCTTC. It codes for CASSPNLIWEAGGYTF.

This clone showed up just a few times. The V gene is TRBV19, the J gene TRBJ1-5; 7 bases are shared with TRBD1. CDR3 length: 14 amino acids. The V and J ends lost 5 bases and 4 bases, in that order; junction bases with no gene match: 5. Germline lookup yields CDR1 LNHDA and CDR2 SQIVND (reference sequence). The CDR3 spells CASSLGTDNQPQHF. CDR3 in DNA: TGTGCCAGTAGTCTAGGGACAGATAATCAGCCCCAGCATTTT.

This clone was counted only a few times. The chain is built from TRBV19 and TRBJ1-5, with a tentative D call TRBD1 (5 bases). The germline V and J ends were trimmed by 7 bases and 9 bases, with 25 bases remaining between them. The CDR3 has 16 amino acids. Germline CDR1 LNHDA, CDR2 SQIVND (reference sequence). CDR3 sequence (DNA): TGTGCCAGTACAACACCGGGACGGGGTTTTATGGGGCCCCAGCATTTT. It encodes CASTTPGRGFMGPQHF.

This clone was seen a few times. The chain uses TRBV2 and TRBJ2-7; 7 bases align to TRBD1. After removal of 7 bases from V and 9 bases from J, the junction contained 6 bases not matched to a gene. Germline loops: CDR1 SNHLY, CDR2 FYNNEI. This CDR3 spans 11 amino acids. The CDR3, as DNA: TGTGCCAGCAACCAGGGGGTAGGGCAGTACTTC. Translating gives CASNQGVGQYF.

This clone was detected only a few times. The chain links TRBV19 to TRBJ2-2; D is ambiguous. Trimming cost V 11 bases and J 1 base, with 11 bases left between them. There are 13 residues in the CDR3. Germline CDR1 and CDR2: LNHDA and SQIVND (reference sequence). The chain's CDR3 is CAAYRENTGELFF. CDR3 nucleotide sequence: TGTGCCGCCTACAGAGAGAACACCGGGGAGCTGTTTTTT.

V and J are TRBV5-8 and TRBJ2-7, with 9 bases identical to TRBD1. The trim removed 3 bases at V and 0 bases at J, leaving 4 bases unmatched. Germline V gives CDR1 SGHTS, CDR2 YDEGEE. CDR3 size: 15 residues. The DNA for the CDR3 is TGTGCCAGCAGCTGGGGGACAGGGAGCTCCTACGAGCAGTACTTC. It is translated as CASSWGTGSSYEQYF.

The chain couples TRBV19 to TRBJ1-5; D is possibly TRBD1 (6 bases). The germline V gene encodes CDR1 LNHDA and CDR2 SQIVND (reference sequence). V lost 7 bases and J 2 bases, leaving 15 bases between the germline ends. CDR3 length: 15 amino acids. CDR3 in DNA: TGTGCCAGTACGGATGGGGGCGCCGGCAATCAGCCCCAGCATTTT. It is translated as CASTDGGAGNQPQHF.

This clone was seen more than once but under ten times. The V call is TRBV9, the J call TRBJ2-4; 8 bases align to TRBD1. J was trimmed by 9 bases and V by 1 base; bases with no gene match: 12. Germline-derived CDR1 and CDR2 are SGDLS and YYNGEE. The CDR3 is 16 amino acids. CDR3 in amino acids: CASSVSWTGTPLIQYF. CDR3 coding DNA: TGTGCCAGCAGCGTATCCTGGACAGGGACGCCCCTCATTCAGTACTTC.